The 25 T cell receptor beta chains reported below all come from one sample, sequenced in a study of cytomegalovirus exposure and HLA in healthy donors. PCR primers comprised 60 Vbeta and 13 Jbeta primers. Libraries were prepared by immunoSEQ multiplex PCR; TCRdb keeps only in-frame clonotypes and omits some of them. Of 200,000 to 250,000 clones in the sample, approximately 82% are singletons; the top ten hold 0.58%. The specimen was PBMCs. These TCRs come from a middle-aged woman in good health and CMV-seronegative.

The chain carries TRBV5-5 and TRBJ2-5; D is unclear. Looked up from germline, CDR1 is SGHKS and CDR2 is YYEKEE (reference sequence). The CDR3 loop spans 13 amino acids. Between the trimmed V and J ends, which lost 2 bases and 2 bases, there was a span of 7 bases. The CDR3 loop reads CASSFLAQETQYF. DNA of the CDR3: TGTGCCAGCAGCTTTCTGGCACAAGAGACCCAGTACTTC. The entire variable domain, with the rest obtained from reference TRBV5-5 and TRBJ2-5, is as follows: DAGVTQSPTHLIKTRGQQVTLRCSPISGHKSVSWYQQVLGQGPQFIFQYYEKEERGRGNFPDRFSARQFPNYSSELNVNALLLGDSALYLCASSFLAQETQYFGPGTRLLVL.

The chain carries TRBV11-2 and TRBJ2-2, with 8 bases fitting TRBD1. Germline V lookup: CDR1 SGHAT, CDR2 FQNNGV. The CDR3 totals 18 residues. Germline trimming cut 3 bases from V and 1 base from J; bases unmatched to any gene: 10. The CDR3 sequence: CASSFGQGRTLNTGELFF. CDR3 DNA: TGTGCCAGCAGCTTCGGACAGGGAAGAACCTTGAACACCGGGGAGCTGTTTTTT.

A few counts support this clone. This chain links TRBV4-2 with TRBJ2-7; TRBD1 matches at 7 bases. The CDR3 length is 14 residues. The V gene's germline CDR1 is LGHNA and CDR2 YNFKEQ. V gave up 4 bases and J gave up 2 bases; unmatched junction bases: 5. This CDR3 is CASSLTRGPYEQYF. The CDR3 coding sequence is TGTGCCAGCAGCCTAACTAGGGGGCCCTACGAGCAGTACTTC.

The rearrangement links TRBV9 to TRBJ1-6, with TRBD1 as a possible D gene (5 bases). The CDR3 is made up of 15 amino acids. CDR1 is SGDLS, CDR2 YYNGEE, per germline. Trimming pared 1 base from V and 3 bases from J, leaving 8 bases between. The CDR3 region is CASSVRDSYNSPLHF. The CDR3 region has the DNA TGTGCCAGCAGCGTACGAGACAGCTATAATTCACCCCTCCACTTT.

This clone was observed a few times. The V gene is TRBV28, the J gene TRBJ2-3, with 8 positions matching TRBD1. Germline CDR1 MDHEN, CDR2 SYDVKM. This CDR3 is 14 amino acids long. The V gene end was trimmed by 8 bases and the J gene end by 5 bases; junction bases not matched to a gene: 9. The CDR3, as DNA: TGTGCCAGCGGCGATGGGACAGGCGGAGATACGCAGTATTTT. It encodes CASGDGTGGDTQYF.

This chain links TRBV7-9 with TRBJ2-1; TRBD2 matches 7 bases. The CDR3 spans 15 residues. The V gene end was trimmed by 2 bases and the J gene end by 7 bases; junction bases not matched to a gene: 8. Germline V lookup: CDR1 SEHNR, CDR2 FQNEAQ (reference sequence). Written as DNA, the CDR3 is TGTGCCAGCAGCTTAAAGAAGGGAGGGTTAAATGAGCAGTTCTTC. Amino acids: CASSLKKGGLNEQFF.

The V and J genes are TRBV15 and TRBJ1-1; the D gene is possibly TRBD1 (5 bases). Per germline, CDR1 LNHNV and CDR2 YYDKDF (reference sequence). Trimming shortened V by 8 bases and J by 4 bases, and 17 bases separated the two germline ends. The CDR3 covers 14 residues. CDR3 sequence reads: CATGGGTIGTEAFF. Here the CDR3 DNA reads TGTGCCACCGGGGGGGGGACGATAGGCACTGAAGCTTTCTTT.

This chain links TRBV2 with TRBJ2-7; 9 bases map to TRBD1. V lost 4 bases to trimming and J lost 3 bases; unmatched junction nucleotides: 4. The CDR3 totals 14 residues. Looked up from germline, CDR1 is SNHLY and CDR2 is FYNNEI. The CDR3 DNA sequence: TGTGCCAGCAGTGTGGGACAGGGCGACTACGAGCAGTACTTC. Amino acid sequence: CASSVGQGDYEQYF.

For this clone: Other DNA sequences in this sample translate to the same CDR3. V usage is TRBV14 and J usage is TRBJ1-2; weak D call: TRBD1 (5 bases). The CDR3 runs 12 residues. Per the germline V gene, CDR1 is SGHDN and CDR2 is FVKESK. Trimming cost V 6 bases and J 2 bases, with 7 bases left between them. CDR3 nucleotides: TGTGCCAGCAGTCGACAGAACTATGGCTACACCTTC. Protein sequence: CASSRQNYGYTF. The complete variable domain, with remaining parts taken from reference TRBV14 and TRBJ1-2, reads EAGVTQFPSHSVIEKGQTVTLRCDPISGHDNLYWYRRVMGKEIKFLLHFVKESKQDESGMPNNRFLAERTGGTYSTLKVQPAELEDSGVYFCASSRQNYGYTFGSGTRLTVV.

This chain connects TRBV18 to TRBJ1-2; D may be TRBD1 (6 bases). The CDR3 extends over 13 amino acids. Between the trimmed V and J ends, which lost 6 bases and 3 bases, there was a span of 11 bases. In germline, CDR1 is KGHSH, CDR2 LQKENI. The CDR3 protein is CASSQGWDYGYTF. CDR3 DNA: TGTGCCAGCTCCCAGGGGTGGGACTATGGCTACACCTTC.

The V gene is TRBV6-5, the J gene TRBJ2-2; 7 positions match TRBD1. The CDR3 length is 16 residues. V lost 2 bases, J lost 0 bases, and 3 bases stayed unmatched. Germline loops: CDR1 MNHEY, CDR2 SVGAGI. This chain's CDR3 is CASSYQTGSNTGELFF. CDR3 nucleotide sequence: TGTGCCAGCAGTTACCAGACAGGGTCGAACACCGGGGAGCTGTTTTTT.

This clone turned up a few times. The gene calls are TRBV6-5 and TRBJ1-2; perhaps TRBD1 as D (6 bases). This CDR3 comprises 14 residues. Per germline, CDR1 MNHEY and CDR2 SVGAGI. V lost 5 bases and J 8 bases, leaving 18 bases between the germline ends. This CDR3 is CASSPTKQGVGYTF. CDR3 bases: TGTGCCAGCAGTCCGACGAAACAGGGAGTCGGCTACACCTTC.

The CDR3 sequence: CASSQVGLRLFGELFF. The CDR3 DNA reads TGTGCCAGCAGCCAAGTTGGACTTCGGCTCTTCGGGGAGCTGTTTTTT. This chain uses TRBV4-2 with TRBJ2-2, with a tentative D call TRBD2 (5 bases). This CDR3 contains 16 residues. The germline V gene encodes CDR1 LGHNA and CDR2 YNFKEQ. V lost 1 base and J 7 bases, leaving 16 bases between the germline ends.

This sequence joins TRBV6-5 and TRBJ1-5, with a possible D match to TRBD1 (6 bases). The CDR3 runs 14 residues. Germline loops: CDR1 MNHEY, CDR2 SVGAGI. Trimming pared 6 bases from V and 4 bases from J, leaving 13 bases between. The CDR3 spells CASSPRTENQPQHF. The CDR3 bases are TGTGCCAGCAGCCCTCGGACAGAAAATCAGCCCCAGCATTTT.

The V gene is TRBV29-1, the J gene TRBJ2-5; D gene ambiguous. V lost 7 bases and J 1 base, leaving 16 bases between the germline ends. Germline lookup yields CDR1 SQVTM and CDR2 ANQGSEA. The CDR3 is made up of 14 amino acids. The DNA of the CDR3 is TGCAGCGCACCTGACCCGAACAGCCAAGAGACCCAGTACTTC. Translating gives CSAPDPNSQETQYF.

The J gene is TRBJ2-1, the V gene TRBV15; 7 positions match TRBD1. The trim removed 2 bases at V and 0 bases at J, leaving 4 bases unmatched. Germline V gene lookup returns CDR1 LNHNV and CDR2 YYDKDF (reference sequence). The CDR3 is 16 residues long. As DNA, the CDR3 is TGTGCCACCAGCAGAATGAGGGACAGCTCCTACAATGAGCAGTTCTTC. Translating gives CATSRMRDSSYNEQFF.

A remark on this clone: The junction differs from germline at one of its ends, possibly a read error. The CDR3 coding sequence is TGTGCCAGTAGTATATGGGGGACTCTCTATGGCTACCCCTTC. Protein: CASSIWGTLYGYPF. This chain connects TRBV19 to TRBJ1-2; possible D gene TRBD1, 5 bases. In germline, CDR1 is LNHDA, CDR2 SQIVND (reference sequence). The CDR3 is made up of 14 amino acids.

V gene TRBV4-1 combines with J gene TRBJ2-3, with 8 nucleotides matching TRBD2. The CDR3 has 17 residues. Germline trimming cut 0 bases from V and 1 base from J; bases unmatched to any gene: 6. The germline V gene has CDR1 MGHRA and CDR2 YSYEKL. CDR3: CASSQDGNGGGTDTQYF. CDR3 in DNA: TGCGCCAGCAGCCAAGATGGAAACGGGGGGGGCACAGATACGCAGTATTTT.

The CDR3 DNA reads as TGTGCCACTAAGGCGACAGGTTCCGGCTACACCTTC. Protein sequence: CATKATGSGYTF. The chain links TRBV10-3 to TRBJ1-2, with D possibly being TRBD1 (6 bases). Germline CDR1 is ENHRY and CDR2 is SYGVKD. The CDR3 runs 12 residues. V dropped 10 bases and J dropped 8 bases, with 17 bases sitting between them.

This clone came up a few times. V gene TRBV7-6 combines with J gene TRBJ1-5; 8 bases align to TRBD1. Trimming took 5 bases from V and 6 from J; bases not matched to a gene: 6. Germline lookup yields CDR1 SGHVS and CDR2 FNYEAQ. This CDR3 has 14 residues. The CDR3 DNA is TGTGCCAGCAGCCCGACAGGGGAGAGTCAGCCCCAGCATTTT. Protein: CASSPTGESQPQHF. The full variable domain, with the rest looked up from reference TRBV7-6 and TRBJ1-5, is GAGVSQSPRYKVTKRGQDVALRCDPISGHVSLYWYRQALGQGPEFLTYFNYEAQQDKSGLPNDRFSAERPEGSISTLTIQRTEQRDSAMYRCASSPTGESQPQHFGDGTRLSIL.

The chain links TRBV4-3 to TRBJ2-3; D gene uncertain. The V and J ends lost 1 base and 0 bases respectively, with 11 bases between them. Germline V CDR1 and CDR2: LGHNA, YSLEER. The CDR3 totals 16 residues. CDR3 sequence (DNA): TGCGCCAGCAGCCAAGGGTCCTATAGTAGCACAGATACGCAGTATTTT. As protein: CASSQGSYSSTDTQYF.

The J gene is TRBJ1-2, the V gene TRBV2; D is unclear. This CDR3 is 12 amino acids long. CDR1 and CDR2 from the germline V gene are SNHLY and FYNNEI. V lost 5 bases to trimming and J lost 5 bases, with 9 bases between them. The CDR3 DNA is TGTGCCAGCAGTCCAGGCCCGTATGGCTACACCTTC. As protein: CASSPGPYGYTF.

The chain carries TRBV27 and TRBJ2-5, with 7 bases that match TRBD2. The V segment lost 6 bases and the J segment 3 bases; nucleotides outside the gene matches: 7. CDR1 MNHEY and CDR2 SMNVEV come from the germline V gene (reference sequence). The CDR3 runs to 14 residues. CDR3 DNA sequence: TGTGCCAGCAGACCCCGGGGGGTAAAAGAGACCCAGTACTTC. It translates to CASRPRGVKETQYF.

This clone was found a few times. The chain employs TRBV4-1 and TRBJ2-7; 9 bases line up with TRBD1. The CDR3 loop spans 15 amino acids. Germline V lookup: CDR1 MGHRA, CDR2 YSYEKL. Trimming cost V 0 bases and J 4 bases; bases outside gene matches: 4. CDR3 sequence (DNA): TGCGCCAGCAGCCAAGATCCAGGACAGGGGTACGAGCAGTACTTC. Protein: CASSQDPGQGYEQYF.

This clone was recorded once. This chain links TRBV5-8 with TRBJ2-5, with TRBD2 as a possible D gene (7 bases). The CDR3 extends over 13 amino acids. The germline V and J ends were trimmed by 3 bases and 3 bases, with 9 bases remaining between them. In germline, CDR1 is SGHTS, CDR2 YDEGEE. The CDR3 nucleotides read TGTGCCAGCAGCTGGGGGGGCGAAGAGACCCAGTACTTC. Its translation: CASSWGGEETQYF.